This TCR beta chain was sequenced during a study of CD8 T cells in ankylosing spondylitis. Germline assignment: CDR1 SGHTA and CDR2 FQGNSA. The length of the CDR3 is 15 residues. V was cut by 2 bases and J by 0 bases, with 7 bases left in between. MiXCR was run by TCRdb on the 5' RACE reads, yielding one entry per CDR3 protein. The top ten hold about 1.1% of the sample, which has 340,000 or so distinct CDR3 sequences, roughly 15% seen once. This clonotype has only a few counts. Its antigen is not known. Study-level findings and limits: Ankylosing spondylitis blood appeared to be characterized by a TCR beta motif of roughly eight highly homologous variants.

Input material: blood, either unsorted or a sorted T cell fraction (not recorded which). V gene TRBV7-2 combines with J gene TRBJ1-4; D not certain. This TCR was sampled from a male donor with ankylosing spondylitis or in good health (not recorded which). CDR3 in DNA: TGTGCCAGCAGCTTAAACGGTGCAACTAATGAAAAACTGTTTTTT. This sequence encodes CASSLNGATNEKLFF.